This entry lists 23 T cell receptor beta chains sequenced from one sample in a study of control samples from healthy donors and cancer patients. Profiled with immunoSEQ multiplex PCR; TCRdb holds only in-frame clones, not every one. The sample carries 99,000 or so clones, approximately 83% recorded once. Material: blood. These receptor sequences come from a woman aged 45-65 years in good health.

The V gene is TRBV27, the J gene TRBJ2-1; D is unclear. Germline CDR1 MNHEY, CDR2 SMNVEV (reference sequence). This CDR3 region has 14 residues. V was shortened by 7 bases and J by 0 bases, with 10 bases between the two germline ends. CDR3 nucleotide sequence: TGTGCCAGCAACCTGATGGGCTCCTACAATGAGCAGTTCTTC. This gives the protein CASNLMGSYNEQFF.

This clone was picked up a small number of times. The chain joins TRBV5-1 to TRBJ1-5, with no clear D. CDR1 is SGHRS, CDR2 YFSETQ, per germline. V lost 1 base to trimming and J lost 2 bases, with 7 bases between them. CDR3 length: 14 residues. This CDR3 is CASSLQSGNQPQHF. The DNA for the CDR3 is TGCGCCAGCAGCTTGCAGTCGGGCAATCAGCCCCAGCATTTT. Full variable domain (remainder filled in from reference TRBV5-1 and TRBJ1-5): KAGVTQTPRYLIKTRGQQVTLSCSPISGHRSVSWYQQTPGQGLQFLFEYFSETQRNKGNFPGRFSGRQFSNSRSEMNVSTLELGDSALYLCASSLQSGNQPQHFGDGTRLSIL.

The chain joins TRBV30 to TRBJ1-4; D is perhaps TRBD1 (6 bases). Germline loops: CDR1 GTSNPN, CDR2 SVGIG (reference sequence). The ends were cut back, 3 bases at V and 2 bases at J, with 13 bases in the middle. The CDR3 runs 15 residues. The CDR3 sequence: CAWRKPDRTNEKLFF. The CDR3 DNA sequence: TGTGCCTGGAGGAAACCTGACAGGACTAATGAAAAACTGTTTTTT.

The CDR3 DNA reads TGTGCCAGCAGTGGGGAAGCGGGTGTATCGGATACGCAGTATTTT. Translation gives CASSGEAGVSDTQYF. J is TRBJ2-3 and V is TRBV6-4; tentatively, D is TRBD2 (6 bases). This CDR3 contains 15 residues. Germline V gene sequence: CDR1 MRHNA, CDR2 SNTAGT. V lost 4 bases and J 6 bases, leaving 17 bases between the germline ends.

This clone was seen only once. V and J are TRBV7-2 and TRBJ2-5; D ambiguous. Germline V gene sequence: CDR1 SGHTA, CDR2 FQGNSA. The CDR3 has 15 residues. Trimming pared 2 bases from V and 5 bases from J, leaving 15 bases between. The CDR3 loop reads CASSLFAQKEETQYF. The DNA of the CDR3 is TGTGCCAGCAGCTTATTCGCGCAGAAAGAGGAGACCCAGTACTTC.

CDR3 nucleotide sequence: TGTGCCAGCAGCCGGGACGAAGAGGAAAAACTGTTTTTT. Translating it yields CASSRDEEEKLFF. This chain connects TRBV7-9 to TRBJ1-4, with D perhaps matching TRBD1 (5 bases). Germline values: CDR1 SEHNR, CDR2 FQNEAQ (reference sequence). With 5 bases removed from V and 8 bases from J, the gap between germline ends came to 12 bases. The CDR3 is made up of 13 amino acids.

The chain joins TRBV12-5 to TRBJ2-2; D gene ambiguous. The CDR3 contains 12 residues. Trimming shortened V by 3 bases and J by 6 bases, and 5 bases separated the two germline ends. The germline V gene encodes CDR1 LGHNT and CDR2 FRNRAP. CDR3 loop: CASGLEAGELFF. The CDR3 DNA sequence: TGTGCTAGTGGTTTAGAAGCCGGGGAGCTGTTTTTT.

The rearrangement links TRBV5-4 to TRBJ1-2; 7 positions agree with TRBD1. CDR3 size: 14 residues. Germline V lookup: CDR1 SGHNT, CDR2 YYREEE (reference sequence). Unmatched junction bases numbered 3, after V lost 0 bases and J lost 4 bases. CDR3 in DNA: TGTGCCAGCAGCTTGGAAGGGGGCTCCTATGGCTACACCTTC. It is translated as CASSLEGGSYGYTF.

V and J are TRBV15 and TRBJ2-7; 7 bases map to TRBD1. The germline V gene has CDR1 LNHNV and CDR2 YYDKDF (reference sequence). The CDR3 extends over 12 amino acids. The V and J ends lost 3 bases and 8 bases, in that order; junction bases with no gene match: 4. The CDR3 DNA reads TGTGCCACCAGCAGTGACAGGGTTCAGCAGTACTTC. Its protein product is CATSSDRVQQYF.

The rearrangement links TRBV7-2 to TRBJ2-5; 13 nucleotides line up with TRBD2. The CDR3 loop spans 18 amino acids. J gave up 2 bases and V 5 bases, and 11 bases lay outside the gene matches. The germline gives CDR1 SGHTA, CDR2 FQGNSA. CDR3 sequence: CASSGLAGAFVPQETQYF. The CDR3, as DNA: TGTGCCAGCAGCGGACTAGCGGGAGCGTTTGTTCCACAAGAGACCCAGTACTTC.

The rearrangement uses TRBV28 and TRBJ1-6, with D maybe TRBD1 (6 bases). The CDR3 extends over 13 amino acids. The V gene's germline CDR1 is MDHEN and CDR2 SYDVKM. V was shortened by 7 bases and J by 5 bases, with 9 bases between the two germline ends. This chain's CDR3 is CASKNRDNSPLHF. The DNA for the CDR3 is TGTGCCAGCAAGAACAGGGATAATTCACCCCTCCACTTT.

This CDR3 is CASRRDSGAPAGGEQYF. The CDR3 coding sequence is TGCGCCAGCAGGCGAGACAGTGGGGCTCCCGCGGGGGGCGAGCAGTACTTC. The rearrangement links TRBV5-1 to TRBJ2-7, with 8 bases aligning to TRBD2. The CDR3 length is 17 residues. Per germline, CDR1 SGHRS and CDR2 YFSETQ. Trimming took 5 bases from V and 6 from J; bases not matched to a gene: 19.

V usage is TRBV21-1 and J usage is TRBJ2-4; the DNA was not compared with TRBD1, the D call given in the table. TRBV21-1 is classified as a pseudogene. This CDR3 comprises 19 residues. CDR3 protein: CASSSKKSPPQAAKNIQYF. The CDR3 coding sequence is TGTGCCAGCAGCTCAAAAAAATCCCCCCCACAGGCGGCCAAAAACATTCAGTACTTC.

V usage is TRBV5-1 and J usage is TRBJ2-3; 10 bases map to TRBD2. The germline CDR1 and CDR2 sequences are SGHRS and YFSETQ. V shed 1 base, J shed 4 bases, and the junction held 6 bases outside the gene matches. This CDR3 comprises 16 residues. The chain's CDR3 is CASSLQAGGRADTQYF. The CDR3 DNA reads as TGCGCCAGCAGCTTGCAAGCGGGGGGGCGCGCAGATACGCAGTATTTT. Using reference TRBV5-1 and TRBJ2-3 for the parts outside the CDR3, the full variable domain is KAGVTQTPRYLIKTRGQQVTLSCSPISGHRSVSWYQQTPGQGLQFLFEYFSETQRNKGNFPGRFSGRQFSNSRSEMNVSTLELGDSALYLCASSLQAGGRADTQYFGPGTRLTVL.

The chain has TRBV5-5 and TRBJ2-3, with TRBD1 as a possible D gene (6 bases). Trimming took off 1 base at V and 3 bases at J, with 6 bases between the two ends. The CDR3 loop spans 13 amino acids. The germline gives CDR1 SGHKS, CDR2 YYEKEE (reference sequence). DNA of the CDR3: TGTGCCAGCAGCTTGACAGGGACAGATACGCAGTATTTT. Its protein is CASSLTGTDTQYF.

The J gene is TRBJ2-1, the V gene TRBV5-1, with a possible D match to TRBD2 (5 bases). CDR3 size: 14 residues. From germline, CDR1 is SGHRS and CDR2 YFSETQ. The ends were cut back, 1 base at V and 8 bases at J, with 13 bases in the middle. The CDR3 sequence: CASSLLASADEQFF. The CDR3 DNA sequence: TGCGCCAGCAGCTTGCTAGCAAGCGCCGATGAGCAGTTCTTC.

The chain uses TRBV7-9 and TRBJ2-3; 8 bases align to TRBD1. Unmatched junction bases numbered 2, after V lost 3 bases and J lost 6 bases. CDR3 length equals 13 residues. The V gene's germline CDR1 is SEHNR and CDR2 FQNEAQ (reference sequence). CDR3 protein: CASSFQGADTQYF. CDR3 coding DNA: TGTGCCAGCAGCTTCCAGGGGGCCGATACGCAGTATTTT.

This chain connects TRBV7-9 to TRBJ1-1; TRBD1 aligns across 9 bases. The CDR3 runs 15 residues. Losses at the gene ends were 3 bases for V and 3 bases for J; bases not matched to a gene: 5. Germline loops: CDR1 SEHNR, CDR2 FQNEAQ (reference sequence). In DNA form, the CDR3 reads TGTGCCAGCAGCTTTGGGACAGGGTTGGACACTGAAGCTTTCTTT. Its protein product is CASSFGTGLDTEAFF.

This chain links TRBV11-3 with TRBJ2-2, with D unclear. The CDR3 totals 15 residues. Germline V gene data show CDR1 as SGHNT and CDR2 as YENEEA. V was cut by 5 bases and J by 5 bases, with 15 bases left in between. The CDR3 protein is CASSHARSTTGELFF. The CDR3 DNA is TGTGCCAGCAGCCATGCTAGATCTACTACCGGGGAGCTGTTTTTT.

This clone showed up just a few times. CDR3 in amino acids: CASSLPGALVGELFF. CDR3 coding DNA: TGTGCCAGCAGCTTACCGGGGGCGCTAGTCGGGGAGCTGTTTTTT. This chain connects TRBV7-6 to TRBJ2-2; D could derive from TRBD1 or TRBD2 (6 bases each). Between the trimmed V and J ends, which lost 2 bases and 7 bases, there was a span of 14 bases. This CDR3 has 15 amino acids. Germline V gene lookup returns CDR1 SGHVS and CDR2 FNYEAQ. The full variable domain, in which reference TRBV7-6 and TRBJ2-2 provide the parts outside the CDR3, is GAGVSQSPRYKVTKRGQDVALRCDPISGHVSLYWYRQALGQGPEFLTYFNYEAQQDKSGLPNDRFSAERPEGSISTLTIQRTEQRDSAMYRCASSLPGALVGELFFGEGSRLTVL.

The rearrangement joins TRBV19 to TRBJ2-2; 8 positions agree with TRBD2. The CDR3 is made up of 15 amino acids. Germline trimming cut 6 bases from V and 7 bases from J; bases unmatched to any gene: 10. The germline CDR1 and CDR2 sequences are LNHDA and SQIVND (reference sequence). DNA for the CDR3: TGTGCCAGTAGCCAAACGGGGGGGCCCGTCGGGGAGCTGTTTTTT. This encodes CASSQTGGPVGELFF.

This chain joins TRBV7-9 and TRBJ2-7; D is possibly TRBD2 (6 bases). The CDR3 covers 15 residues. The germline CDR1 and CDR2 sequences are SEHNR and FQNEAQ (reference sequence). Trimming took off 2 bases at V and 2 bases at J, with 13 bases between the two ends. In DNA form, the CDR3 reads TGTGCCAGCAGCTTAATTTCGGGGGATCCCTACGAGCAGTACTTC. Amino acids: CASSLISGDPYEQYF.

The rearrangement links TRBV29-1 to TRBJ2-3; 8 bases match TRBD1. Germline assignment: CDR1 SQVTM and CDR2 ANQGSEA. V trimming: 8 bases; J trimming: 0 bases; junction bases outside the gene matches: 4. The CDR3 spans 13 residues. CDR3 sequence reads: CSPRDRSTDTQYF. DNA of the CDR3: TGCAGCCCCAGGGACAGGAGCACAGATACGCAGTATTTT.